Following are 13 T cell receptor beta chains from one sample sequenced in a study of cytomegalovirus exposure and HLA in healthy donors. Vbeta (60) and Jbeta (13) primers were used in the PCR. Libraries were prepared by immunoSEQ multiplex PCR; TCRdb keeps only in-frame clonotypes and omits some of them. The sample records roughly 110,000 clones, roughly 80% being singletons. Sequencing used PBMCs. The receptor set was obtained from a woman in her 30s in good health and CMV-seropositive.

This clone was counted a single time. V and J are TRBV5-1 and TRBJ1-2, with TRBD1 as a possible D gene (6 bases). There are 14 residues in the CDR3. The ends were cut back, 3 bases at V and 0 bases at J, with 9 bases in the middle. The germline gives CDR1 SGHRS, CDR2 YFSETQ. This CDR3 is CASSSDSPNYGYTF. The DNA for the CDR3 is TGCGCCAGCAGCTCGGACAGTCCTAACTATGGCTACACCTTC.

The chain has TRBV10-3 and TRBJ2-3; 13 positions match TRBD2. Germline V CDR1 and CDR2: ENHRY, SYGVKD. The CDR3 sequence is 15 residues long. The ends lost 10 bases at V and 2 bases at J; junction bases unmatched: 6. In nucleotides, the CDR3 is TGTGCCACCCATGGACTAGCGGGGGACACAGATACGCAGTATTTT. This encodes CATHGLAGDTDTQYF.

V gene TRBV5-6 combines with J gene TRBJ2-7, with a tentative D call TRBD1 (5 bases). Germline lookup yields CDR1 SGHDT and CDR2 YYEEEE. This CDR3 region has 14 residues. Between the trimmed V and J ends, which lost 5 bases and 1 base, there was a span of 13 bases. The CDR3 spells CASRLQVASYEQYF. The CDR3 DNA follows: TGTGCCAGCAGACTACAGGTCGCATCCTACGAGCAGTACTTC.

This clone was seen more than once but under ten times. The gene calls are TRBV5-1 and TRBJ2-1, with a possible D match to TRBD2 (6 bases). Per the germline V gene, CDR1 is SGHRS and CDR2 is YFSETQ. V lost 4 bases and J 2 bases, leaving 10 bases between the germline ends. The CDR3 consists of 14 residues. The CDR3 nucleotides read TGCGCCAGCAGCCCGGGGGTCACCTACAATGAGCAGTTCTTC. Translating it yields CASSPGVTYNEQFF.

This chain joins TRBV18 and TRBJ1-1; no definite D call. Trimming removed 3 bases at V and 4 bases at J, with 18 bases between. This CDR3 is built from 16 residues. Germline CDR1 KGHSH, CDR2 LQKENI. The CDR3 protein is CASSPTSPGLGTEAFF. CDR3 in DNA: TGTGCCAGCTCACCGACCTCGCCGGGTTTGGGCACTGAAGCTTTCTTT.

The J gene is TRBJ1-1, the V gene TRBV29-1; D is perhaps TRBD1 (5 bases). The CDR3 sequence is 13 residues long. Germline V gene sequence: CDR1 SQVTM, CDR2 ANQGSEA. Deletions cut 7 bases from V and 3 bases from J, with 15 bases between. CDR3 sequence: CSASYGGDTEAFF. In nucleotides, the CDR3 is TGCAGCGCCTCATATGGGGGGGACACTGAAGCTTTCTTT.

The rearrangement uses TRBV7-8 and TRBJ2-1; 14 bases agree with TRBD2. Germline trimming cut 1 base from V and 4 bases from J; bases unmatched to any gene: 9. Looked up from germline, CDR1 is SGHVS and CDR2 is FQNEAQ. There are 19 residues in the CDR3. CDR3 protein: CASSLGPWTSGRSYNEQFF. The CDR3 DNA sequence: TGTGCCAGCAGCTTAGGTCCCTGGACTAGCGGGAGGAGTTACAATGAGCAGTTCTTC. The variable domain in full, completed from reference TRBV7-8 and TRBJ2-1, reads GAGVSQSPRYKVAKRGQDVALRCDPISGHVSLFWYQQALGQGPEFLTYFQNEAQLDKSGLPSDRFFAERPEGSVSTLKIQRTQQEDSAVYLCASSLGPWTSGRSYNEQFFGPGTRLTVL.

This chain joins TRBV12-5 and TRBJ2-1; tentative D call: TRBD2 (6 bases). Per the germline V gene, CDR1 is LGHNT and CDR2 is FRNRAP. The CDR3 sequence is 15 residues long. Trimming removed 3 bases from V and 5 bases from J, with 14 bases in between. The CDR3 nucleotides read TGTGCTAGTGGTTTCGAGGACTACGTCCACAATGAGCAGTTCTTC. It translates to CASGFEDYVHNEQFF. Full variable domain (outside the CDR3, taken from reference TRBV12-5 and TRBJ2-1): DARVTQTPRHKVTEMGQEVTMRCQPILGHNTVFWYRQTMMQGLELLAYFRNRAPLDDSGMPKDRFSAEMPDATLATLKIQPSEPRDSAVYFCASGFEDYVHNEQFFGPGTRLTVL.

The chain links TRBV10-3 to TRBJ2-7, with 7 positions matching TRBD1. This CDR3 has 14 amino acids. Germline CDR1 reads ENHRY; CDR2 reads SYGVKD. V shed 6 bases, J shed 0 bases, and the junction held 5 bases outside the gene matches. The CDR3 is CAISQGDLSYEQYF. CDR3 DNA: TGTGCCATCAGCCAGGGGGACCTCTCCTACGAGCAGTACTTC.

The chain combines TRBV5-1 with TRBJ2-2; D unresolved. CDR1 and CDR2 from the germline V gene are SGHRS and YFSETQ. Trimming removed 1 base at V and 4 bases at J, with 11 bases between. The CDR3 is 15 amino acids. The CDR3 sequence is CASSLTTSSTGELFF. DNA of the CDR3: TGCGCCAGCAGCTTGACTACCTCGAGCACCGGGGAGCTGTTTTTT.

In nucleotides, the CDR3 is TGTGCCAGCAGCTTCGTCTCCAGTAATCCCCGCTATGGCTACACCTTC. It is translated as CASSFVSSNPRYGYTF. The chain combines TRBV7-8 with TRBJ1-2; D is uncertain. Trimming took 3 bases from V and 4 from J, leaving 18 bases between them. Germline CDR1 and CDR2: SGHVS and FQNEAQ. The CDR3 loop spans 16 amino acids.

The chain links TRBV10-3 to TRBJ2-7; TRBD2 agrees at 9 bases. Trimming took 5 bases from V and 3 from J; bases not matched to a gene: 17. This CDR3 is 18 amino acids long. Per germline, CDR1 ENHRY and CDR2 SYGVKD. The DNA of the CDR3 is TGTGCCATCAGTCCCGGCCTGGTTAGCGGGAGCCCAGACTACGAGCAGTACTTC. This gives the protein CAISPGLVSGSPDYEQYF.

The DNA for the CDR3 is TGTGCCAGCAGCGTATTCCCAGGGTCCAAAAACATTCAGTACTTC. It yields the protein CASSVFPGSKNIQYF. The rearrangement joins TRBV9 to TRBJ2-4; possibly TRBD1 for D (5 bases). The CDR3 is 15 amino acids. V was trimmed by 1 base and J by 2 bases, leaving 10 bases between them. Germline CDR1 and CDR2: SGDLS and YYNGEE.